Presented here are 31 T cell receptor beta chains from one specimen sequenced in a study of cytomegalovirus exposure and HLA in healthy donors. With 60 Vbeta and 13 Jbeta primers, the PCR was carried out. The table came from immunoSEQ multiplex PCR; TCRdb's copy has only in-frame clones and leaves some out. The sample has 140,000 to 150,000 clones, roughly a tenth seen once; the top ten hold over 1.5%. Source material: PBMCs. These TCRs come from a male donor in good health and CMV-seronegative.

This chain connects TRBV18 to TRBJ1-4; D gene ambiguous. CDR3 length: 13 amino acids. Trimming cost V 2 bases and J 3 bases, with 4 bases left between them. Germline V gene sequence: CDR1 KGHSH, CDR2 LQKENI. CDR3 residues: CASSPGPNEKLFF. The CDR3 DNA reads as TGTGCCAGCTCACCAGGCCCTAATGAAAAACTGTTTTTT.

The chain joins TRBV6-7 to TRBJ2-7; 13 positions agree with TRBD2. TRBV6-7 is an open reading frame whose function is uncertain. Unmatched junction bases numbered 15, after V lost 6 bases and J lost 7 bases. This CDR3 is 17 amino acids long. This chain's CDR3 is CASRHRTSGGLVREQYF. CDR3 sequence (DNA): TGTGCCAGCAGGCATCGGACTAGCGGGGGCCTGGTGCGGGAGCAGTACTTC.

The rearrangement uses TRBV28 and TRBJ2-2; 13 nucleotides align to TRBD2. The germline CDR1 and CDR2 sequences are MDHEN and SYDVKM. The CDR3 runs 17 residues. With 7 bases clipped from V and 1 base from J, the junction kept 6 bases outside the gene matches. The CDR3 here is CASNPGLAGMNTGELFF. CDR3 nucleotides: TGTGCCAGCAACCCGGGACTAGCGGGAATGAACACCGGGGAGCTGTTTTTT.

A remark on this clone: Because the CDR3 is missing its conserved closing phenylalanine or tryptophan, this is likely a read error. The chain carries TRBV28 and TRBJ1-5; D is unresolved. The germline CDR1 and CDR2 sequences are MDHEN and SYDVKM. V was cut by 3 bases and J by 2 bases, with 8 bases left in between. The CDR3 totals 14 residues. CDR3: CASSLGQGNQPQHV. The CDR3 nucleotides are TGTGCCAGCAGTTTGGGTCAGGGCAATCAGCCCCAGCATGTT.

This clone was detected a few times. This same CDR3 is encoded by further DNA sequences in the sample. The CDR3 DNA reads TGCGCCAGCAGCCCGGGACAGCTGGGAGAGACCCAGTACTTC. Its translation is CASSPGQLGETQYF. The chain is built from TRBV5-1 and TRBJ2-5, with 7 bases aligning to TRBD1. The CDR3 loop spans 14 amino acids. Germline values: CDR1 SGHRS, CDR2 YFSETQ. The J segment lost 4 bases and the V segment lost 4 bases, leaving 7 bases of the junction unmatched.

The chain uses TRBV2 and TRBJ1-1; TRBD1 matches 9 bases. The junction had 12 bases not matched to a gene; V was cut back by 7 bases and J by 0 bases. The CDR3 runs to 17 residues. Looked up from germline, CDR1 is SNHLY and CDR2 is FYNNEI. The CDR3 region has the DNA TGTGCCAGCACCCGCCGGGACAGGGTCAGCATGAACACTGAAGCTTTCTTT. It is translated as CASTRRDRVSMNTEAFF. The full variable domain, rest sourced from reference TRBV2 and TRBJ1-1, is EPEVTQTPSHQVTQMGQEVILRCVPISNHLYFYWYRQILGQKVEFLVSFYNNEISEKSEIFDDQFSVERPDGSNFTLKIRSTKLEDSAMYFCASTRRDRVSMNTEAFFGQGTRLTVV.

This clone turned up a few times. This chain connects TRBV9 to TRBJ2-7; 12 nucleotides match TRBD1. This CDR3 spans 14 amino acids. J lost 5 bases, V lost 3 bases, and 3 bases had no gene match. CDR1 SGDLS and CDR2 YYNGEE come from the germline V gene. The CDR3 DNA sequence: TGTGCCAGCAGCGGGGGGACAGGGGGCCACGAGCAGTACTTC. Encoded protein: CASSGGTGGHEQYF.

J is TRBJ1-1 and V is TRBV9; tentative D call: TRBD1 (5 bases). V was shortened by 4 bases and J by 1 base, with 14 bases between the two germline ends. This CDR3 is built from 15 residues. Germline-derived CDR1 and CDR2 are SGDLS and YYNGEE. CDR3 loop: CASSPGGGENTEAFF. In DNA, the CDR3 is TGTGCCAGCAGCCCCGGGGGGGGAGAGAACACTGAAGCTTTCTTT.

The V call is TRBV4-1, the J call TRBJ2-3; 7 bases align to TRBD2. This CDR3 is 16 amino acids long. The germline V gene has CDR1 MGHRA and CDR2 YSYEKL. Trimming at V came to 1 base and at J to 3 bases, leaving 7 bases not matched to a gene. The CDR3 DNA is TGCGCCAGCAGCCAAGGACTCGGGAGGCGGACAGATACGCAGTATTTT. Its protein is CASSQGLGRRTDTQYF.

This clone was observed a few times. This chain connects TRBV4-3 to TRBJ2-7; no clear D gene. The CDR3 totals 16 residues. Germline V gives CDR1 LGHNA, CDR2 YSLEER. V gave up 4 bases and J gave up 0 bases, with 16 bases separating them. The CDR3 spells CASSPGQGDLSYEQYF. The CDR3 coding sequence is TGCGCCAGCAGCCCCGGCCAAGGAGACCTCTCCTACGAGCAGTACTTC.

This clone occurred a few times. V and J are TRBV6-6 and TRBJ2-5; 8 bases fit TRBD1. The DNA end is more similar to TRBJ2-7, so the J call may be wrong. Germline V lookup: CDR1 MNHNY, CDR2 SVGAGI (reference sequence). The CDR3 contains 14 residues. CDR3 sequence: CASTSGTGFREQYF. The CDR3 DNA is TGTGCCAGCACCTCCGGGACAGGTTTCCGCGAGCAGTACTTC.

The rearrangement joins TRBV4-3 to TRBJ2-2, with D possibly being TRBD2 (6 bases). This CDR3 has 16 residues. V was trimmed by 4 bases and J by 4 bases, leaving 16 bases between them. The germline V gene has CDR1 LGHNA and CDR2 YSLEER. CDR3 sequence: CASSPERGIPTGELFF. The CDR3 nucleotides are TGCGCCAGCAGCCCCGAACGGGGGATCCCCACCGGGGAGCTGTTTTTT.

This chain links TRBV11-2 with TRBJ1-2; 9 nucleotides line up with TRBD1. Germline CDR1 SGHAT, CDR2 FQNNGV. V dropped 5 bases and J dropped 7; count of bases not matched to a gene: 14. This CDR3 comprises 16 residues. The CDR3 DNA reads TGTGCCAGCAGCCGGACGTTTCGGGACAGGGAATCTGGCTACACCTTC. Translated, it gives CASSRTFRDRESGYTF.

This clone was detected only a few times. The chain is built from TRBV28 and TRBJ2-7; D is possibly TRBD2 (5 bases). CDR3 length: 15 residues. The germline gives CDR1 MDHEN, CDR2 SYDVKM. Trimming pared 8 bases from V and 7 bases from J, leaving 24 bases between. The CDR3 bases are TGTGCCAGCTGCAAGGACTTGGTTCGGATTGGGGAGCAGTACTTC. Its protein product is CASCKDLVRIGEQYF.

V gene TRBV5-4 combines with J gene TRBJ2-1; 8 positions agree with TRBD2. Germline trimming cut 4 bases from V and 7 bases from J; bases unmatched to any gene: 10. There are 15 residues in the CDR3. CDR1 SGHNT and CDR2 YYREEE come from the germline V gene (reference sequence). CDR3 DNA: TGTGCCAGCAGCCTAAGAGGCGGGAGGACGAATGAGCAGTTCTTC. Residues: CASSLRGGRTNEQFF. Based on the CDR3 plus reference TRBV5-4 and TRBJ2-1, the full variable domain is ETGVTQSPTHLIKTRGQQVTLRCSSQSGHNTVSWYQQALGQGPQFIFQYYREEENGRGNFPPRFSGLQFPNYSSELNVNALELDDSALYLCASSLRGGRTNEQFFGPGTRLTVL.

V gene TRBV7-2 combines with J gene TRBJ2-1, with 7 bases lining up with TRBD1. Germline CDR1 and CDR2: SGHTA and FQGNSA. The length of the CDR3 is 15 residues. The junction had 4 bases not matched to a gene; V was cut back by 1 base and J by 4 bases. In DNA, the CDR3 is TGTGCCAGCAGCTTAGGTCGGACAGGTTACAATGAGCAGTTCTTC. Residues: CASSLGRTGYNEQFF.

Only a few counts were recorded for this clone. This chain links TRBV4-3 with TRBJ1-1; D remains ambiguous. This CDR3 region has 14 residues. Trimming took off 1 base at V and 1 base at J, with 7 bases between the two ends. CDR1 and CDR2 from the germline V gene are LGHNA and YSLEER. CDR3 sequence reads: CASSQGSENTEAFF. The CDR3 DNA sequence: TGCGCCAGCAGCCAAGGTTCAGAGAACACTGAAGCTTTCTTT.

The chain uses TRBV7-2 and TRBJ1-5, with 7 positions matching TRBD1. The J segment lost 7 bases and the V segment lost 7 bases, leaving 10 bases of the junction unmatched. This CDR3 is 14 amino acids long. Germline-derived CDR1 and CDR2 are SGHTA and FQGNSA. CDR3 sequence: CASTKGQGGQPQHF. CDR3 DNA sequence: TGTGCCAGCACTAAAGGGCAGGGGGGCCAGCCCCAGCATTTT.

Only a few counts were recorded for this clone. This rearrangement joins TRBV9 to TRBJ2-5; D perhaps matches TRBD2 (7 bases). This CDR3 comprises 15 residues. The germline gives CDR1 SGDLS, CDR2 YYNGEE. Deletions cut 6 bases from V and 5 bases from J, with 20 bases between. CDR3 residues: CASTWGGQFGETQYF. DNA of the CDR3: TGTGCCAGCACCTGGGGGGGGCAGTTTGGGGAGACCCAGTACTTC.

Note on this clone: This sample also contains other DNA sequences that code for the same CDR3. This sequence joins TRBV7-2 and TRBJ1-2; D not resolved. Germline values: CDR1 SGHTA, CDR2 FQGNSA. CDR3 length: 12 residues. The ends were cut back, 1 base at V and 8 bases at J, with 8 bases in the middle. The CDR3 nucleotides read TGTGCCAGCAGCTTAGGGGCGGGAGGCTACACCTTC. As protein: CASSLGAGGYTF.

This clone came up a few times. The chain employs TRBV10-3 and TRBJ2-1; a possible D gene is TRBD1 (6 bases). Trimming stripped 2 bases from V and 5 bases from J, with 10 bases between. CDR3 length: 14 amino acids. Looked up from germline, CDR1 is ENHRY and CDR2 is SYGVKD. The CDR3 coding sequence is TGTGCCATCAGTGAGAACAGGGCGGACAATGAGCAGTTCTTC. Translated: CAISENRADNEQFF.

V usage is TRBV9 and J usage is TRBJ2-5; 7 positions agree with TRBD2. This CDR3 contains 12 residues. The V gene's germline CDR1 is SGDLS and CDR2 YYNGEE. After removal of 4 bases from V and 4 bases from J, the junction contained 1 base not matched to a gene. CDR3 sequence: CASSLAGETQYF. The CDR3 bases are TGTGCCAGCAGCTTAGCGGGAGAGACCCAGTACTTC.

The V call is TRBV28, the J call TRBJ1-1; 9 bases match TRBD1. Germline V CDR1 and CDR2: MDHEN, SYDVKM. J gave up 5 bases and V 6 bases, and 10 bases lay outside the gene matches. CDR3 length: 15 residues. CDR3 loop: CASRYTGGASTEAFF. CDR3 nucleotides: TGTGCCAGCAGGTACACAGGGGGCGCTTCGACTGAAGCTTTCTTT.

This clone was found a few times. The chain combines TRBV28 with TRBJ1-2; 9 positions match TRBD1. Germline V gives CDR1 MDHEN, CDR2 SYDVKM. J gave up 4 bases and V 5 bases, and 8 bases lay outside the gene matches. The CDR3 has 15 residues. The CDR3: CASSPLDRGAYGYTF. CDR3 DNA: TGTGCCAGCAGTCCTCTCGACAGGGGGGCCTATGGCTACACCTTC.

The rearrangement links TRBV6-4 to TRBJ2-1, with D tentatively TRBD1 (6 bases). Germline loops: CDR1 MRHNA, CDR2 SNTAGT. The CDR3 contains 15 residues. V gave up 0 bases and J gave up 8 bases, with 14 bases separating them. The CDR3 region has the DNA TGTGCCAGCAGTGACTCGGGACACCCATGGGATGAGCAGTTCTTC. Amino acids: CASSDSGHPWDEQFF.

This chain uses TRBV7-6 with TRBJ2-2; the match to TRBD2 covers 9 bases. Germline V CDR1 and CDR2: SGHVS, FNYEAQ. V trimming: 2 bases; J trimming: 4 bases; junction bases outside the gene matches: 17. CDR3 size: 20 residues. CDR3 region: CASSLRASGAGTPLTGELFF. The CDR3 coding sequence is TGTGCCAGCAGCTTACGGGCTAGCGGGGCGGGAACACCCCTCACCGGGGAGCTGTTTTTT.

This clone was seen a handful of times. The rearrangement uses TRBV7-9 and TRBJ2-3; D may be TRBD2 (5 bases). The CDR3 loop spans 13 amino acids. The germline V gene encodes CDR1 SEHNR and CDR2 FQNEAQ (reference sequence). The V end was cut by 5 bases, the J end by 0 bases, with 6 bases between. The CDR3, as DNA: TGTGCCAGCAGCAGGACTAGCACAGATACGCAGTATTTT. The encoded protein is CASSRTSTDTQYF.

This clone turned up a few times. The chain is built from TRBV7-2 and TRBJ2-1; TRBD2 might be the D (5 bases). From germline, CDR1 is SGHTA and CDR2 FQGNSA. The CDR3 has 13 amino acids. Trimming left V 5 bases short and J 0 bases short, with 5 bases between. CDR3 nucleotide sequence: TGTGCCAGCAGCGGGAGCTCCTACAATGAGCAGTTCTTC. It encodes CASSGSSYNEQFF. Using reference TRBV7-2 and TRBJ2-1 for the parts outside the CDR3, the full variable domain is GAGVSQSPSNKVTEKGKDVELRCDPISGHTALYWYRQSLGQGLEFLIYFQGNSAPDKSGLPSDRFSAERTGGSVSTLTIQRTQQEDSAVYLCASSGSSYNEQFFGPGTRLTVL.

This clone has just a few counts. The DNA for the CDR3 is TGCGCCAGCAACGACCGGACAGGGGGCGACTACGAGCAGTACTTC. It translates to CASNDRTGGDYEQYF. The gene calls are TRBV5-1 and TRBJ2-7; 11 nucleotides align to TRBD1. Germline V gives CDR1 SGHRS, CDR2 YFSETQ. CDR3 length: 15 residues. Trimming at V came to 6 bases and at J to 3 bases, leaving 8 bases not matched to a gene.

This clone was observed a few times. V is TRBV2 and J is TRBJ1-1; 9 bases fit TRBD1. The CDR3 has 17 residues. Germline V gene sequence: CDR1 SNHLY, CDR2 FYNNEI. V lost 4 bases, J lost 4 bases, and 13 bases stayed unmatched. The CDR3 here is CASSGLGTGSAGTEAFF. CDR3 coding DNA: TGTGCCAGCAGTGGTCTCGGGACAGGGTCAGCGGGCACTGAAGCTTTCTTT.

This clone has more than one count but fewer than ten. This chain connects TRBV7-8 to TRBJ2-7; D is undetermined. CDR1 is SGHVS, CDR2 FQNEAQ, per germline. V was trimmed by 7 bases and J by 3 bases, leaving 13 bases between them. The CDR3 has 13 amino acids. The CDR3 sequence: CASTIFQDYEQYF. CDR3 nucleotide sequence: TGTGCCAGCACCATCTTTCAGGACTACGAGCAGTACTTC.